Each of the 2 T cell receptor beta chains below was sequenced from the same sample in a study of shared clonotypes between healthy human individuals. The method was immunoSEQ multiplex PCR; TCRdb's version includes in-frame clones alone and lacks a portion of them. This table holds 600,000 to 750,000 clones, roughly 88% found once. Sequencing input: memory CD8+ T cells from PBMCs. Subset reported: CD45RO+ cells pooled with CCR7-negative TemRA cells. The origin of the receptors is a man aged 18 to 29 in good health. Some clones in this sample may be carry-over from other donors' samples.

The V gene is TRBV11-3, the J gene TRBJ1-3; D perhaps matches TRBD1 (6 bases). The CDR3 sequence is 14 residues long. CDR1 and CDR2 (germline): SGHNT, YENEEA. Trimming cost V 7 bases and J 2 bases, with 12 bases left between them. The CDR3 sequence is CASTRTATGNTIYF. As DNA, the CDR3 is TGTGCCAGCACCAGGACAGCCACTGGAAACACCATATATTTT. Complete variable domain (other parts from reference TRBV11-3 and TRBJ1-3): EAGVVQSPRYKIIEKKQPVAFWCNPISGHNTLYWYLQNLGQGPELLIRYENEEAVDDSQLPKDRFSAERLKGVDSTLKIQPAELGDSAVYLCASTRTATGNTIYFGEGSWLTVV.

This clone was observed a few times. The CDR3 region is CASSLTKGAWTEAFF. The DNA for the CDR3 is TGTGCCAGCAGCTTAACGAAGGGTGCGTGGACTGAAGCTTTCTTT. This chain connects TRBV7-3 to TRBJ1-1, with D unresolved. This CDR3 contains 15 residues. With 0 bases removed from V and 5 bases from J, the gap between germline ends came to 13 bases. CDR1 is SGHTA and CDR2 is FQGTGA in the germline V gene.